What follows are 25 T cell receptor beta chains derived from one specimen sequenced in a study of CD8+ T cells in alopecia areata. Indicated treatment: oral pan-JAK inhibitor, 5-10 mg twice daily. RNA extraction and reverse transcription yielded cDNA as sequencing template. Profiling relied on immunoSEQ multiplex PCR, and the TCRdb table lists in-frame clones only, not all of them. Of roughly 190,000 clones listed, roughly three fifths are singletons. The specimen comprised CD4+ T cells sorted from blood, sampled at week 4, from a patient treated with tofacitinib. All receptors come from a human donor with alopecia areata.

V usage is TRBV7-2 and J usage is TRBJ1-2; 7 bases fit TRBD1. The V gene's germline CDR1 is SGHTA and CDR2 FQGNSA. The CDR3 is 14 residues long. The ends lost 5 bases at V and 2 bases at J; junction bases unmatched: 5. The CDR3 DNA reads TGTGCCAGCAGCCCTGGGACAGTGAACTATGGCTACACCTTC. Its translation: CASSPGTVNYGYTF. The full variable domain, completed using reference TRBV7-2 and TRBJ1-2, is GAGVSQSPSNKVTEKGKDVELRCDPISGHTALYWYRQSLGQGLEFLIYFQGNSAPDKSGLPSDRFSAERTGGSVSTLTIQRTQQEDSAVYLCASSPGTVNYGYTFGSGTRLTVV.

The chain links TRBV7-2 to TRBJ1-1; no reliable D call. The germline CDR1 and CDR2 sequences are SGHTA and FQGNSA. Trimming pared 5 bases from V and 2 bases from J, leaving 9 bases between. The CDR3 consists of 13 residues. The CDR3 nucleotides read TGTGCCAGCAGCCTCCGTGGAAACACTGAAGCTTTCTTT. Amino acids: CASSLRGNTEAFF.

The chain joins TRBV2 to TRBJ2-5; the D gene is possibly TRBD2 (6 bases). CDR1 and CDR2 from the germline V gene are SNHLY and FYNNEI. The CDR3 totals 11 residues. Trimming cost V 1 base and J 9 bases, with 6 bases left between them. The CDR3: CASSEGRAQYF. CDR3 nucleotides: TGTGCCAGCAGTGAAGGGAGGGCCCAGTACTTC.

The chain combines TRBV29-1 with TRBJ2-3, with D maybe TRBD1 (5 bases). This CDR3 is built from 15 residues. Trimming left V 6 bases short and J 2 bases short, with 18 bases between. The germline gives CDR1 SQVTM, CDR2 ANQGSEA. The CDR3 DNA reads TGCAGCGTCCGAAGGGGTGGTACAAACACAGATACGCAGTATTTT. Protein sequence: CSVRRGGTNTDTQYF.

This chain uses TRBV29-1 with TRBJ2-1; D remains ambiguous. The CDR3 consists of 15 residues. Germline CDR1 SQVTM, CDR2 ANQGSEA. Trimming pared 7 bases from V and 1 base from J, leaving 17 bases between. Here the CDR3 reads CSAQSHRLSYNEQFF. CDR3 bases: TGCAGCGCCCAGAGTCACCGATTGTCCTACAATGAGCAGTTCTTC.

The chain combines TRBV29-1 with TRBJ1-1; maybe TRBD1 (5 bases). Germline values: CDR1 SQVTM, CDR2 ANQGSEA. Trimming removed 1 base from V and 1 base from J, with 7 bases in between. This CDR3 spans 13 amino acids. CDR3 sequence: CSVEGGQNTEAFF. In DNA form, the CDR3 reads TGCAGCGTTGAAGGTGGACAGAACACTGAAGCTTTCTTT.

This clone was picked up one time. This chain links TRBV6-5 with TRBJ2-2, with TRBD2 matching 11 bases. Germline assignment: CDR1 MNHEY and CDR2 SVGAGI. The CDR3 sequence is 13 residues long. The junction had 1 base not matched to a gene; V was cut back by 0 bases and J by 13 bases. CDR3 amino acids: CASSYSGTSGLFF. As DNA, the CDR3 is TGTGCCAGCAGTTACTCGGGGACTAGCGGGCTGTTTTTT.

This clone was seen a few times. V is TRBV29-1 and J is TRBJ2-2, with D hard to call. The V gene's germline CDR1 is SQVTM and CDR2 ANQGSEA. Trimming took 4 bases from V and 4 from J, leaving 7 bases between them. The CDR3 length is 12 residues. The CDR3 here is CSVGSTTGELFF. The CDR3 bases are TGCAGCGTTGGCTCCACCACCGGGGAGCTGTTTTTT.

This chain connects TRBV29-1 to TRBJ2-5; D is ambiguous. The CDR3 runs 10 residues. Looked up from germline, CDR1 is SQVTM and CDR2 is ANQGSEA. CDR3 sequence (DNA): TGCATCCTCTACCGGACGGCCCAGTACTTC. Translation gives CILYRTAQYF.

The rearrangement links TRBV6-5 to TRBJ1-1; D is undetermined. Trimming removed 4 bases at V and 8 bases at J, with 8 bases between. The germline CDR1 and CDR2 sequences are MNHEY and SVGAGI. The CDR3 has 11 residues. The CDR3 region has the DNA TGTGCCAGCAGTTCCCCCAGGGAAGCTTTCTTT. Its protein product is CASSSPREAFF.

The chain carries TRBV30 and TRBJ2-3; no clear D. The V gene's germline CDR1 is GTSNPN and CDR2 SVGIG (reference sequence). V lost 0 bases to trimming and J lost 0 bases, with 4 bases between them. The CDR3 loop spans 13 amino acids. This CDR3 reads CAWSVFSTDTQYF. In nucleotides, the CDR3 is TGTGCCTGGAGTGTATTCAGCACAGATACGCAGTATTTT.

CDR3 amino acids: CASSPGLGTYEQYF. In DNA form, the CDR3 reads TGCGCCAGCAGCCCCGGACTAGGAACCTACGAGCAGTACTTC. The rearrangement uses TRBV5-1 and TRBJ2-7, with TRBD2 matching 7 bases. This CDR3 has 14 amino acids. Germline V CDR1 and CDR2: SGHRS, YFSETQ. V shed 4 bases, J shed 2 bases, and the junction held 6 bases outside the gene matches.

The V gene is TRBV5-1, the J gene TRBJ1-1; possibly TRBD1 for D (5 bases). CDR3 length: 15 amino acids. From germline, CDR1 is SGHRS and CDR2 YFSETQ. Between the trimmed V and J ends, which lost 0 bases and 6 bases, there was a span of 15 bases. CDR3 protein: CASSLEGILGPEAFF. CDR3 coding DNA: TGCGCCAGCAGCTTGGAGGGGATTCTGGGACCTGAAGCTTTCTTT.

The CDR3 bases are TGTGCCTGGAGTGTATACAGGGGAGGCGAGACCCAGTACTTC. Translation gives CAWSVYRGGETQYF. The chain couples TRBV30 to TRBJ2-5; D perhaps matches TRBD1 (7 bases). The germline V gene has CDR1 GTSNPN and CDR2 SVGIG (reference sequence). The CDR3 is 14 amino acids. V was shortened by 0 bases and J by 5 bases, with 13 bases between the two germline ends. Combining the CDR3 with reference TRBV30 and TRBJ2-5 gives the whole variable domain SQTIHQWPATLVQPVGSPLSLECTVEGTSNPNLYWYRQAAGRGLQLLFYSVGIGQISSEVPQNLSASRPQDRQFILSSKKLLLSDSGFYLCAWSVYRGGETQYFGPGTRLLVL.

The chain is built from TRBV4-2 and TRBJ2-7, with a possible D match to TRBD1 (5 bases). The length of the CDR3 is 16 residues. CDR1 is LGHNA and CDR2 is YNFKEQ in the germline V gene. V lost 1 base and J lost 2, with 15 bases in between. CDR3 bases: TGTGCCAGCAGCCAAGTCCAACAGGAACCGGCCTACGAGCAGTACTTC. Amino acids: CASSQVQQEPAYEQYF.

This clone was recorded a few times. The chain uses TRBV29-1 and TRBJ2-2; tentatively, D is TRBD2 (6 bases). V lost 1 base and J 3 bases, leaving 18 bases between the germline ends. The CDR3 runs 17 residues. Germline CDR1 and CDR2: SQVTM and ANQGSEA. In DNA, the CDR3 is TGCAGCGTTGAAGGGCCGGGACTGGGGGTTGACACCGGGGAGCTGTTTTTT. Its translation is CSVEGPGLGVDTGELFF.

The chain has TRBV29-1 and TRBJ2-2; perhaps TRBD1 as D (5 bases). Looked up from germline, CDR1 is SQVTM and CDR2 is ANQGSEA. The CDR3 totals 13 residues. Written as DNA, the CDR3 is TGCAGTGTAGACAGCCAGAACACCGGGGAGCTGTTTTTT. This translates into CSVDSQNTGELFF.

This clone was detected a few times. CDR3 loop: CASEPHTEAFF. CDR3 coding DNA: TGTGCCAGCGAACCGCACACTGAAGCTTTCTTT. V usage is TRBV2 and J usage is TRBJ1-1; D not certain. This CDR3 has 11 amino acids. Germline assignment: CDR1 SNHLY and CDR2 FYNNEI. Between the trimmed V and J ends, which lost 8 bases and 3 bases, there was a span of 7 bases.

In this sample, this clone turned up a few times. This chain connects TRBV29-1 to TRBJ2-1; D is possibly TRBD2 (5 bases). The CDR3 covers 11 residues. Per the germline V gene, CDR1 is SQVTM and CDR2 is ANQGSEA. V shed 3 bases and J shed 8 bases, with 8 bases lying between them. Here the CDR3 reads CSVDTSYEQFF. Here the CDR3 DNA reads TGCAGCGTTGACACTAGTTATGAGCAGTTCTTC.

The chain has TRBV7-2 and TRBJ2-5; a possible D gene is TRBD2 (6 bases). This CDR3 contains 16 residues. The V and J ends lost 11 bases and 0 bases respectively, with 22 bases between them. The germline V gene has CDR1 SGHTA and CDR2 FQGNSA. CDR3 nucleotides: TGTGCCTCTACCGGCGGGGTTTGGGGGTACCAAGAGACCCAGTACTTC. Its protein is CASTGGVWGYQETQYF.

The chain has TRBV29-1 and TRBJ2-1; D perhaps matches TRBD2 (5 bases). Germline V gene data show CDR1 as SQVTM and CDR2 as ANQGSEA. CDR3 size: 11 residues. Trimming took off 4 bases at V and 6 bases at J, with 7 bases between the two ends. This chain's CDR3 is CSVALANEQFF. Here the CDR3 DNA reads TGCAGCGTTGCCCTAGCCAATGAGCAGTTCTTC.

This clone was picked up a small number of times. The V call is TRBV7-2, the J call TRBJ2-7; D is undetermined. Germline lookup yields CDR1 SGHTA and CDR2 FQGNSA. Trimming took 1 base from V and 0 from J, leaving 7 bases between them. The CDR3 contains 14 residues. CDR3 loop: CASSLDSSSYEQYF. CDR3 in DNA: TGTGCCAGCAGCTTAGATTCCAGCTCCTACGAGCAGTACTTC.

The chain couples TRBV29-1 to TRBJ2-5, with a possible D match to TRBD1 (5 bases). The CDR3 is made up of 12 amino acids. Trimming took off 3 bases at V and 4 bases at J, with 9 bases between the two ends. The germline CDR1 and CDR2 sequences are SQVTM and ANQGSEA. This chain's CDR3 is CSVDFRAETQYF. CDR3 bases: TGCAGCGTTGACTTCAGGGCAGAGACCCAGTACTTC.

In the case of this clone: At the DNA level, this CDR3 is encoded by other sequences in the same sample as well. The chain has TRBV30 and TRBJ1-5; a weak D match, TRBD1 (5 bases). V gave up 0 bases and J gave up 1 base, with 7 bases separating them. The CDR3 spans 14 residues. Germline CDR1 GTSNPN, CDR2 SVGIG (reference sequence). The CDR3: CAWSVQGSNQPQHF. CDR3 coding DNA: TGTGCCTGGAGTGTCCAGGGAAGCAATCAGCCCCAGCATTTT.

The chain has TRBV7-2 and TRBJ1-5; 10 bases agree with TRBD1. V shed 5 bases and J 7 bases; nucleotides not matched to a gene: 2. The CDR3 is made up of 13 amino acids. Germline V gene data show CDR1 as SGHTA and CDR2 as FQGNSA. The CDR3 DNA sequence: TGTGCCAGCAGCGGGACAGGGGACCAGCCCCAGCATTTT. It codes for CASSGTGDQPQHF.